What follows are 21 T cell receptor beta chains derived from one specimen sequenced in a study of shared clonotypes between healthy human individuals. Sequencing used immunoSEQ multiplex PCR; TCRdb keeps in-frame clones, though not all of them. The sample consists of 330,000 or so clones, 73% of them appearing once. Sequencing input: memory CD4+ T cells sorted from blood. Subset in this sample: CD45RA-negative fraction. The receptor set was obtained from a man younger than 45 in good health.

The chain has TRBV9 and TRBJ2-3, with 10 bases that match TRBD2. Germline trimming cut 0 bases from V and 2 bases from J; bases unmatched to any gene: 3. CDR1 and CDR2 (germline): SGDLS, YYNGEE. CDR3 length: 16 residues. CDR3 nucleotide sequence: TGTGCCAGCAGCGTAGCAGCGGGAGGGAACACAGATACGCAGTATTTT. Translated: CASSVAAGGNTDTQYF.

Details on this clone: Within the sample, other DNA sequences also encode this same CDR3. V usage is TRBV11-2 and J usage is TRBJ2-5; D is uncertain. The CDR3 consists of 13 residues. Germline V gene data show CDR1 as SGHAT and CDR2 as FQNNGV. V lost 1 base to trimming and J lost 5 bases, with 8 bases between them. CDR3 sequence (DNA): TGTGCCAGCAGCTTAGTTGGTGTCGAGACCCAGTACTTC. Protein sequence: CASSLVGVETQYF.

The chain recombines TRBV6-1 with TRBJ1-3; weak D call: TRBD1 (5 bases). The CDR3 spans 14 residues. Germline CDR1 is MNHNS and CDR2 is SASEGT. Between the trimmed V and J ends, which lost 6 bases and 2 bases, there was a span of 11 bases. DNA for the CDR3: TGTGCCAGCAGAGTAACAGGTACTGGAAACACCATATATTTT. The encoded protein is CASRVTGTGNTIYF.

This clone was picked up a small number of times. The genes are TRBV4-2 and TRBJ2-2, with D maybe TRBD2 (5 bases). CDR3 length equals 15 residues. Germline assignment: CDR1 LGHNA and CDR2 YNFKEQ. Trimming pared 1 base from V and 5 bases from J, leaving 11 bases between. The CDR3 here is CASSQGTGTTGELFF. Here the CDR3 DNA reads TGTGCCAGCAGCCAAGGTACGGGAACGACCGGGGAGCTGTTTTTT.

This clone turned up a few times. The chain carries TRBV28 and TRBJ2-2, with D tentatively TRBD1 (7 bases). The V gene's germline CDR1 is MDHEN and CDR2 SYDVKM. V was clipped by 4 bases and J by 4 bases, with 10 bases between them. The CDR3 contains 14 residues. The chain's CDR3 is CASSSGGSTGELFF. The CDR3 region has the DNA TGTGCCAGCAGTTCAGGGGGGTCCACCGGGGAGCTGTTTTTT. The entire variable domain, with the rest obtained from reference TRBV28 and TRBJ2-2, is as follows: DVKVTQSSRYLVKRTGEKVFLECVQDMDHENMFWYRQDPGLGLRLIYFSYDVKMKEKGDIPEGYSVSREKKERFSLILESASTNQTSMYLCASSSGGSTGELFFGEGSRLTVL.

This clone occurred many times. V and J are TRBV9 and TRBJ2-5; D might be TRBD1 or TRBD2, each matching 6 bases. There are 14 residues in the CDR3. CDR1 is SGDLS, CDR2 YYNGEE, per germline. The ends were cut back, 4 bases at V and 4 bases at J, with 14 bases in the middle. DNA for the CDR3: TGTGCCAGCAGCAGAGAAGGGGGGCGAGAGACCCAGTACTTC. Its translation: CASSREGGRETQYF. The full variable domain, in which reference TRBV9 and TRBJ2-5 provide the parts outside the CDR3, is DSGVTQTPKHLITATGQRVTLRCSPRSGDLSVYWYQQSLDQGLQFLIQYYNGEERAKGNILERFSAQQFPDLHSELNLSSLELGDSALYFCASSREGGRETQYFGPGTRLLVL.

This sequence joins TRBV5-1 and TRBJ2-1; the match to TRBD1 covers 8 bases. The CDR3 is 14 amino acids. Germline V gene lookup returns CDR1 SGHRS and CDR2 YFSETQ. With V trimmed by 1 base and J by 8 bases, 5 bases remained unmatched. The CDR3 reads CASSLRTGKDEQFF. In DNA form, the CDR3 reads TGCGCCAGCAGCTTGAGGACAGGGAAGGATGAGCAGTTCTTC.

The rearrangement uses TRBV9 and TRBJ2-1; 9 nucleotides align to TRBD2. The germline CDR1 and CDR2 sequences are SGDLS and YYNGEE. Trimming at V came to 3 bases and at J to 10 bases, leaving 17 bases not matched to a gene. CDR3 size: 17 residues. The CDR3 region is CASSASVRAGGWVEQFF. The CDR3 region has the DNA TGTGCCAGCAGCGCATCGGTACGAGCGGGAGGATGGGTAGAGCAGTTCTTC.

The chain's CDR3 is CASSQERGGRDNIQYF. CDR3 DNA: TGCGCCAGCAGCCAAGAGAGGGGGGGCAGGGATAACATTCAGTACTTC. This chain uses TRBV4-1 with TRBJ2-4; D might be TRBD2 (7 bases). CDR1 is MGHRA, CDR2 YSYEKL, per germline. Deletions cut 0 bases from V and 7 bases from J, with 16 bases between. The CDR3 covers 16 residues.

This clone has a count of ten or more. The chain carries TRBV5-1 and TRBJ2-2, with a weak D call TRBD1 (5 bases). This CDR3 spans 15 amino acids. Trimming left V 5 bases short and J 2 bases short, with 13 bases between. Germline CDR1 reads SGHRS; CDR2 reads YFSETQ. The CDR3 DNA reads as TGCGCCAGCAGTGCAGACAGCCAAAACACCGGGGAGCTGTTTTTT. This encodes CASSADSQNTGELFF.

In nucleotides, the CDR3 is TGTGCCAGCGTGACTAGCGGCTACAATGAGCAGTTCTTC. Translated, it gives CASVTSGYNEQFF. V is TRBV28 and J is TRBJ2-1; TRBD2 matches at 9 bases. Trimming cost V 8 bases and J 3 bases; bases outside gene matches: 2. Germline loops: CDR1 MDHEN, CDR2 SYDVKM. The CDR3 contains 13 residues.

This chain joins TRBV4-1 and TRBJ2-5, with TRBD2 as a possible D gene (5 bases). Trimming cost V 0 bases and J 7 bases, with 15 bases left between them. This CDR3 spans 15 amino acids. From germline, CDR1 is MGHRA and CDR2 YSYEKL. The CDR3 region is CASSQEDSPGRTQYF. For the CDR3, the DNA is TGCGCCAGCAGCCAAGAGGACTCCCCCGGTCGGACCCAGTACTTC.

This chain links TRBV30 with TRBJ2-3; 7 bases agree with TRBD2. After removal of 2 bases from V and 1 base from J, the junction contained 3 bases not matched to a gene. CDR1 and CDR2 (germline): GTSNPN, SVGIG (reference sequence). The CDR3 is 14 amino acids. The CDR3 DNA reads as TGTGCCTGGAGTCGGGGAGGGGGCACAGATACGCAGTATTTT. It yields the protein CAWSRGGGTDTQYF.

Here the CDR3 reads CASSPGIGRLMNTEAFF. The CDR3, as DNA: TGCGCCAGCAGCCCTGGAATCGGACGCCTTATGAACACTGAAGCTTTCTTT. This sequence joins TRBV5-1 and TRBJ1-1; D is unresolved. Trimming shortened V by 4 bases and J by 0 bases, and 19 bases separated the two germline ends. CDR3 length: 17 amino acids. The germline CDR1 and CDR2 sequences are SGHRS and YFSETQ.

The J gene is TRBJ1-5, the V gene TRBV28; D gene ambiguous. This CDR3 spans 15 amino acids. The V end lost 5 bases, the J end lost 4 bases, and 15 bases lay between the germline ends. Germline CDR1 is MDHEN and CDR2 is SYDVKM. CDR3 nucleotide sequence: TGTGCCAGCAGTCCCTCGGGCACGCTGAATCAGCCCCAGCATTTT. Translated, it gives CASSPSGTLNQPQHF.

The V gene is TRBV18, the J gene TRBJ2-1; D gene uncertain. Germline V CDR1 and CDR2: KGHSH, LQKENI. This CDR3 has 16 residues. V was shortened by 3 bases and J by 2 bases, with 14 bases between the two germline ends. The CDR3 sequence: CASSPELQRTYNEQFF. Here the CDR3 DNA reads TGTGCCAGCTCACCTGAACTCCAACGAACCTACAATGAGCAGTTCTTC. Complete variable domain (other parts from reference TRBV18 and TRBJ2-1): NAGVMQNPRHLVRRRGQEARLRCSPMKGHSHVYWYRQLPEEGLKFMVYLQKENIIDESGMPKERFSAEFPKEGPSILRIQQVVRGDSAAYFCASSPELQRTYNEQFFGPGTRLTVL.

The genes are TRBV30 and TRBJ2-3, with D possibly matching TRBD2 (6 bases). CDR3 size: 16 residues. The V end was cut by 2 bases, the J end by 0 bases, with 15 bases between. From germline, CDR1 is GTSNPN and CDR2 SVGIG (reference sequence). The CDR3 loop is CAWSSGSGHSTDTQYF. The DNA of the CDR3 is TGTGCCTGGAGTAGCGGTAGCGGCCATAGCACAGATACGCAGTATTTT.

The chain couples TRBV6-1 to TRBJ2-3; a possible D gene is TRBD1 (5 bases). CDR3 length equals 15 residues. In germline, CDR1 is MNHNS, CDR2 SASEGT. V was clipped by 4 bases and J by 4 bases, with 15 bases between them. The CDR3 loop reads CASSVVRQGADTQYF. In DNA, the CDR3 is TGTGCCAGCAGTGTGGTACGGCAGGGTGCAGATACGCAGTATTTT.

Of note for this clone: A much larger clone differs from this one at a single base, so this may be a read error. The sample contains more than one DNA sequence encoding this CDR3. The chain uses TRBV7-9 and TRBJ1-2; the D is unclear. The CDR3 is made up of 14 amino acids. CDR1 and CDR2 (germline): SEHNR, FQNEAQ (reference sequence). The V end was cut by 0 bases, the J end by 7 bases, with 12 bases between. The CDR3 region is CASSLAGREGGYTF. The CDR3 coding sequence is TGTGCCAGCAGCTTAGCCGGGAGAGAGGGTGGCTACACCTTC.

In this sample, this clone turned up once. The gene calls are TRBV10-2 and TRBJ2-5; no definite D call. V was cut by 6 bases and J by 1 base, with 6 bases left in between. Germline V CDR1 and CDR2: WSHSY, SAAADI. This CDR3 is 12 amino acids long. DNA for the CDR3: TGCGCCAGCAGGGCGACCCAAGAGACCCAGTACTTC. The encoded protein is CASRATQETQYF.

J is TRBJ2-5 and V is TRBV29-1; D not resolved. The germline CDR1 and CDR2 sequences are SQVTM and ANQGSEA. Trimming removed 4 bases at V and 0 bases at J, with 9 bases between. The CDR3 is 13 amino acids. CDR3 region: CSVGGHDQETQYF. As DNA, the CDR3 is TGCAGCGTTGGTGGGCACGACCAAGAGACCCAGTACTTC.